A selection of T cell receptor beta chains follows, all from one sample in a study of blood T cell repertoires in COVID-19. The protocol was immunoSEQ multiplex PCR, while the TCRdb copy is restricted to in-frame clones and leaves out a portion. The data show roughly 280,000 clones, about 90% seen once. The sequenced material came from peripheral blood. The receptors stem from a woman between 50 and 59 years old who had recovered from COVID-19. CDR3s include the opening cysteine and the closing phenylalanine or tryptophan. The D gene is left open where the match is weak. Only some rows state a clone size, as once, few, many or a class for expanded clones.

D gene	V gene	clone size	J gene	CDR3 DNA	CDR3 protein
.	TRBV2	once	TRBJ1-2	TGTGCCAGCAGGCTCAACAGGGCAGGGTATGGCTACACCTTC	CASRLNRAGYGYTF
TRBD1	TRBV5-1	.	TRBJ2-7	TGCGCCAGCAGCTCAAGGGACAGGGATTACGAGCAGTACTTC	CASSSRDRDYEQYF
.	TRBV18	.	TRBJ1-1	TGTGCCAGCTCACCAGTTCTGCTAAACACTGAAGCTTTCTTT	CASSPVLLNTEAFF
TRBD1	TRBV18	.	TRBJ1-2	TGTGCCAGCTCACCACTGCTGGACAGGGTACTGACTAACTATGGCTACACCTTC	CASSPLLDRVLTNYGYTF
.	TRBV24-1	.	TRBJ2-1	TGTGCCACCAGTGCCCACTCCTACAATGAGCAGTTCTTC	CATSAHSYNEQFF
.	TRBV12-3/TRBV12-4	.	TRBJ1-1	TGTGCCAGCAGCCCCTTACGCGGGACTGAAGCTTTCTTT	CASSPLRGTEAFF
.	TRBV5-5	.	TRBJ1-2	TGTGCCAGCAGTCCGGGCAGGGACTATGGCTACACCTTC	CASSPGRDYGYTF
.	TRBV9	.	TRBJ1-1	TGTGCCAGCAGCTTCCAGACAGGAAACACTGAAGCTTTCTTT	CASSFQTGNTEAFF
.	TRBV4-3	.	TRBJ2-1	TGCGCCAGCAGCCAAGAAAGCCGAAGTCATGAGCAGTTCTTC	CASSQESRSHEQFF
.	TRBV2	.	TRBJ1-4	TGTGCCAGCAGTGGAGGACCGGGGTATGGCGAAAAACTGTTTTTT	CASSGGPGYGEKLFF
.	TRBV9	.	TRBJ1-2	TGTGCCAGCAGCGCCCTTCGGGGGAGGAACTATGGCTACACCTTC	CASSALRGRNYGYTF
TRBD2	TRBV29-1	.	TRBJ2-7	TGCAGCGTTGCCCAAGCGGGAAACTACGAGCAGTACTTC	CSVAQAGNYEQYF
.	TRBV10-2	.	TRBJ1-1	TGCGCCAGCAGTAGATCTAGAGGTGCACTCGTGTATACAGAAGCTTTCTTT	CASSRSRGALVYTEAFF
.	TRBV29-1	.	TRBJ2-5	TGCAGCGTGCGACAGCAAGAGACCCAGTACTTC	CSVRQQETQYF
.	TRBV5-5	.	TRBJ1-6	TGTGCCAGCAGCTTGGTGGGGGCGAATTCACCCCTCCACTTT	CASSLVGANSPLHF
.	TRBV7-3	.	TRBJ2-2	TGTGCCAGCAGCTTAGAGTCCCCCGGGGAGCTGTTTTTT	CASSLESPGELFF
TRBD1	TRBV7-8	.	TRBJ1-1	TGTGCCAGCAGCTTAGCACAGGGGCCTGAAGCTTTCTTT	CASSLAQGPEAFF
.	TRBV7-7	.	TRBJ2-3	TGTGCTAGCAGCTTAGGACTCAGTAGCACAGATACGCAGTATTTT	CASSLGLSSTDTQYF
.	TRBV5-4	.	TRBJ1-5	TGTGCCAGCAGCTTGGATCTGAATCAGCCCCAGCATTTT	CASSLDLNQPQHF
TRBD2	TRBV11-3	.	TRBJ2-1	TGTGCCAGCAGCTCCGGGGTAGCGGGGGGGCTTGAGCAGTTCTTC	CASSSGVAGGLEQFF
TRBD1	TRBV27	.	TRBJ1-2	TGTGCCAGCAGTGTAATGGGACAGAACTATGGCTACACCTTC	CASSVMGQNYGYTF
.	TRBV5-6	.	TRBJ1-1	TGTGCCAGCAGCTTGGTCGGGGGTATGAACACTGAAGCTTTCTTT	CASSLVGGMNTEAFF
.	TRBV5-1	few	TRBJ1-6	TGCGCCAGCAGCTTGGTGGCGGGTAAAGATCGGAATTCACCCCTCCACTTT	CASSLVAGKDRNSPLHF
.	TRBV9	.	TRBJ2-1	TGTGCCAGCAGCCGAGTCCTCACCCAAGTCAATGAGCAGTTCTTC	CASSRVLTQVNEQFF
TRBD2	TRBV30	.	TRBJ2-2	TGTGCCTGGAGGGTAGGGGGACTAGCGGGGGACACCGGGGAGCTGTTTTTT	CAWRVGGLAGDTGELFF
.	TRBV7-3	.	TRBJ1-1	TGTGCCACCTACCCTCCCGGGGGGCCTGGGGGCACTGAAGCTTTCTTT	CATYPPGGPGGTEAFF
TRBD2	TRBV4-3	.	TRBJ2-7	TGCGCCAGCAGCCAAGGGGGGGAGGGCTCCTACGAGCAGTACTTC	CASSQGGEGSYEQYF
TRBD2	TRBV7-2	.	TRBJ2-1	TGTGCCAGCAGCTTGGGACTAGCTAACAATGAGCAGTTCTTC	CASSLGLANNEQFF
TRBD2	TRBV9	.	TRBJ2-7	TGTGCCAGCAGCGTAGCTACGGGAGGGGGCTCCTACGAGCAGTACTTC	CASSVATGGGSYEQYF
.	TRBV9	.	TRBJ1-4	TGTGCCAGCAGTAGGGACGAGGGGAGGACTGAAAAACTGTTTTTT	CASSRDEGRTEKLFF
TRBD1	TRBV3-1/TRBV3-2	.	TRBJ1-2	TGTGCCAGCAGCCAACCGACAGGGGGCGGCTACACCTTC	CASSQPTGGGYTF
TRBD1	TRBV19	.	TRBJ1-1	TGTGCCAGTACGGGACAGCACACTGAAGCTTTCTTT	CASTGQHTEAFF
TRBD1	TRBV5-6	.	TRBJ2-1	TGTGCCAGCAGCGGGACAGGGGGGACCTACAATGAGCAGTTCTTC	CASSGTGGTYNEQFF
TRBD1	TRBV10-3	.	TRBJ2-7	TGTGCCATCAGTGAGTCTGGACAGGGTTACGAGCAGTACTTC	CAISESGQGYEQYF
.	TRBV11-2	.	TRBJ1-2	TGTGCCAGCAGCTTAGTCCTACAGGGTCGGGGCTACACCTTC	CASSLVLQGRGYTF
.	TRBV10-2	.	TRBJ1-2	TGCGCCAGCAGCGATGCCCCTGGGGGGTTATATGGCTACACCTTC	CASSDAPGGLYGYTF
TRBD2	TRBV5-1	.	TRBJ2-2	TGCGCCAGCAGCTTGGTAGCGGGAGTGGGCACCGGGGAGCTGTTTTTT	CASSLVAGVGTGELFF
.	TRBV28	.	TRBJ2-7	TGTGCCAGCTCCACGACAGCTTACCCCTACGAGCAGTACTTC	CASSTTAYPYEQYF
.	TRBV7-2	once	TRBJ1-6	TGTGCCAGTCGGCACGCACTAGCGAATTCACCCCTCCACTTT	CASRHALANSPLHF
.	TRBV11-1	.	TRBJ1-2	TGTGCCAGCAGCTTAACAGGGCAGCGTGGCTACACCTTC	CASSLTGQRGYTF
.	TRBV28	.	TRBJ2-1	TGTGCCAGCAGTACGGGACTCAACAATGAGCAGTTCTTC	CASSTGLNNEQFF
TRBD2	TRBV2	.	TRBJ2-1	TGTGCCAGCAGATCGGGACTAGCGGGGGGCCCGAGCTCCTACAATGAGCAGTTCTTC	CASRSGLAGGPSSYNEQFF
TRBD2	TRBV5-1	.	TRBJ2-7	TGCGCCAGCAGGACGGGACTAGCGGACTCTTACGAGCAGTACTTC	CASRTGLADSYEQYF
TRBD2	TRBV6-5	few	TRBJ2-3	TGTGCCAGCAGGCCGGGACTAGGGATCACAGATACGCAGTATTTT	CASRPGLGITDTQYF
.	TRBV6-5	.	TRBJ2-3	TGTGCCAGCAGTTACCGCCCCTTCGGGAGCACAGATACGCAGTATTTT	CASSYRPFGSTDTQYF
TRBD1	TRBV27	.	TRBJ2-6	TGTGCCAGCAGCCGGGACAGGTCTGGGGCCAACGTCCTGACTTTC	CASSRDRSGANVLTF
.	TRBV7-3	.	TRBJ2-1	TGTGCCAGCAGCTTAATGGGGCAGGGGACGGGGAATGAGCAGTTCTTC	CASSLMGQGTGNEQFF
TRBD1	TRBV9	.	TRBJ2-3	TGTGCCAGCAGCATGACAGGGAGCACAGATACGCAGTATTTT	CASSMTGSTDTQYF
TRBD1	TRBV28	.	TRBJ2-7	TGTGCCAGCAGGGACGGGACAGGGCCCAACGAGCAGTACTTC	CASRDGTGPNEQYF
.	TRBV11-3	.	TRBJ1-1	TGTGCCAGCAGCTCGTTTATGAACACTGAAGCTTTCTTT	CASSSFMNTEAFF
TRBD2	TRBV7-2	many	TRBJ2-1	TGTGCCAGCAGCGACCACCCAAGTAGCGGGTCCTACAATGAGCAGTTCTTC	CASSDHPSSGSYNEQFF
.	TRBV7-2	few	TRBJ2-4	TGTGCCAGCAGCTTAGGGGGCAGCTTAGCCAAAAACATTCAGTACTTC	CASSLGGSLAKNIQYF
TRBD2	TRBV29-1	.	TRBJ2-7	TGCAGCGTTCGGGGGGATTACGAGCAGTACTTC	CSVRGDYEQYF
.	TRBV5-6	.	TRBJ1-1	TGTGCCAGCAGCCACCAACAGTTTGAAGCTTTCTTT	CASSHQQFEAFF
.	TRBV9	.	TRBJ2-1	TGTGCCAGCAGCGTCCATGGCGGCAGCTCCTACAATGAGCAGTTCTTC	CASSVHGGSSYNEQFF
TRBD1	TRBV6-5	.	TRBJ2-3	TGTGCCAGCAGTCAGCCGGGACAGGCGCAGTATTTT	CASSQPGQAQYF
.	TRBV11-3	.	TRBJ1-5	TGTGCCAGCAGCCCGGGGAGGGGTATCCAGCCCCAGCATTTT	CASSPGRGIQPQHF
TRBD1	TRBV19	.	TRBJ1-1	TGTGCCAGTAGTACCCGAGGGACAGGGGCGAGTGAAGCTTTCTTT	CASSTRGTGASEAFF
TRBD1	TRBV30	.	TRBJ2-7	TGTGCCTGGGGCCGGGACAGTTTCTCCTACGAGCAGTACTTC	CAWGRDSFSYEQYF